A single sample gave rise to the 31 T cell receptor beta chains below, sequenced in a study of T-cell memory formation after mild COVID-19. TCRdb re-called the 5' RACE reads through MiXCR, storing one row per CDR3 protein. The table shows about 290,000 distinct CDR3 sequences, with under 20% occurring only once. The specimen sequenced was PBMCs or a T cell subset sorted from them (not recorded which). The source is a man younger than 35 who had mild COVID-19 (a few samples of this study predate the infection). Cell type and time point are not known.

This clonotype was observed a handful of times. The chain carries TRBV4-3 and TRBJ2-5; 9 bases align to TRBD2. J gave up 4 bases and V 4 bases, and 16 bases lay outside the gene matches. This CDR3 contains 18 residues. Looked up from germline, CDR1 is LGHNA and CDR2 is YSLEER. CDR3 amino acids: CASSRERVASGEGETQYF. The DNA for the CDR3 is TGCGCCAGCAGCCGAGAGAGGGTGGCTAGCGGGGAGGGAGAGACCCAGTACTTC.

This chain links TRBV12-3 or TRBV12-4 with TRBJ2-5, with a weak D call TRBD2 (7 bases). The CDR3 consists of 12 residues. V dropped 5 bases and J dropped 7 bases, with 11 bases sitting between them. CDR3 DNA: TGTGCCAGCAGTGGGGGGGGCGTGACCCAGTACTTC. It encodes CASSGGGVTQYF.

This chain joins TRBV10-3 and TRBJ2-5; D ambiguous. Between the trimmed V and J ends, which lost 5 bases and 3 bases, there was a span of 10 bases. This CDR3 has 13 residues. The germline gives CDR1 ENHRY, CDR2 SYGVKD. Here the CDR3 reads CAISLRLKETQYF. CDR3 bases: TGTGCCATCAGTCTACGCTTGAAAGAGACCCAGTACTTC.

This clonotype was seen only a few times. V is TRBV18 and J is TRBJ2-1; D is unclear. CDR3 length: 15 residues. V was trimmed by 3 bases and J by 3 bases, leaving 12 bases between them. Germline-derived CDR1 and CDR2 are KGHSH and LQKENI. In DNA, the CDR3 is TGTGCCAGCTCACCCCCAGGCTCTTACTACAATGAGCAGTTCTTC. Protein sequence: CASSPPGSYYNEQFF.

This clonotype was seen more than once but under ten times. This chain connects TRBV6-6 to TRBJ1-6; TRBD1 might be the D (5 bases). V was shortened by 0 bases and J by 9 bases, with 15 bases between the two germline ends. CDR1 is MNHNY, CDR2 SVGAGI, per germline (reference sequence). The CDR3 contains 16 residues. In DNA, the CDR3 is TGTGCCAGCAGTTACTCAGTCGGCGGCAGGGTTTCACCCCTCCACTTT. Amino acids: CASSYSVGGRVSPLHF.

This clonotype was seen only a few times. The genes are TRBV20-1 and TRBJ1-2; 8 nucleotides line up with TRBD1. Germline V CDR1 and CDR2: DFQATT, SNEGSKA (reference sequence). CDR3 length: 16 residues. Germline trimming cut 0 bases from V and 1 base from J; bases unmatched to any gene: 7. For the CDR3, the DNA is TGCAGTGCTAGAGATCGGCAGGGGGCGTTTAACTATGGCTACACCTTC. It encodes CSARDRQGAFNYGYTF.

A few counts support this clonotype. The chain is built from TRBV27 and TRBJ1-2; D gene ambiguous. V dropped 4 bases and J dropped 2 bases, with 8 bases sitting between them. CDR1 is MNHEY, CDR2 SMNVEV, per germline (reference sequence). The CDR3 sequence is 13 residues long. CDR3 DNA: TGTGCCAGCAGTTCCTCCGGGAACTATGGCTACACCTTC. Its translation is CASSSSGNYGYTF.

A few counts support this clonotype. V usage is TRBV3-1 and J usage is TRBJ1-2, with 8 bases lining up with TRBD1. The CDR3 contains 14 residues. CDR1 is LGHDT, CDR2 YNNKEL, per germline (reference sequence). V gave up 3 bases and J gave up 6 bases; unmatched junction bases: 6. In DNA, the CDR3 is TGTGCCAGCAGCCACCTCACAGGGGGTAATGGCTACACCTTC. It specifies CASSHLTGGNGYTF.

The sample holds a few counts of this clonotype. The chain employs TRBV4-2 and TRBJ2-1; TRBD1 is a possible D gene (5 bases). Deletions cut 0 bases from V and 8 bases from J, with 11 bases between. Per the germline V gene, CDR1 is LGHNA and CDR2 is YNFKEQ. CDR3 length equals 14 residues. The CDR3 DNA follows: TGTGCCAGCAGCCAAGATCCCAGGGCGGATGAGCAGTTCTTC. This translates into CASSQDPRADEQFF.

V usage is TRBV29-1 and J usage is TRBJ2-7; perhaps TRBD1 as D (6 bases). Trimming stripped 4 bases from V and 9 bases from J, with 16 bases between. The CDR3 spans 12 residues. Germline CDR1 is SQVTM and CDR2 is ANQGSEA. CDR3 protein: CSVAGVETGQYF. Here the CDR3 DNA reads TGCAGCGTTGCAGGGGTTGAAACTGGGCAGTACTTC.

In this sample, this clonotype turned up a few times. The chain recombines TRBV12-3 or TRBV12-4 with TRBJ1-2; D perhaps matches TRBD1 (6 bases). Trimming removed 3 bases at V and 6 bases at J, with 11 bases between. The CDR3 totals 13 residues. In nucleotides, the CDR3 is TGTGCCAGCAGTTTCCGACAGGAGAATGGCTACACCTTC. Amino acid sequence: CASSFRQENGYTF.

This clonotype came up a few times. The chain combines TRBV7-8 with TRBJ1-1; D unclear. The germline V and J ends were trimmed by 7 bases and 3 bases, with 12 bases remaining between them. The CDR3 extends over 13 amino acids. In germline, CDR1 is SGHVS, CDR2 FQNEAQ. CDR3: CASTRTEYTEAFF. CDR3 nucleotide sequence: TGTGCCAGCACCAGAACAGAGTACACTGAAGCTTTCTTT. Together with reference TRBV7-8 and TRBJ1-1, the CDR3 gives the full variable domain: GAGVSQSPRYKVAKRGQDVALRCDPISGHVSLFWYQQALGQGPEFLTYFQNEAQLDKSGLPSDRFFAERPEGSVSTLKIQRTQQEDSAVYLCASTRTEYTEAFFGQGTRLTVV.

As concerns this clonotype: Germline and junction disagree at one end, which may indicate a read error. The chain is built from TRBV7-7 and TRBJ2-3, with 10 nucleotides matching TRBD2. Germline V gene data show CDR1 as SSHAT and CDR2 as FNYEAQ (reference sequence). The CDR3 has 15 residues. CDR3 nucleotide sequence: TGTGCTAGCAGCCAGAGCGGGGGGGCCACAGATACGCAGTATTTT. Protein sequence: CASSQSGGATDTQYF.

The chain links TRBV11-2 to TRBJ2-1, with 9 bases aligning to TRBD1. This CDR3 spans 14 amino acids. The V segment lost 5 bases and the J segment 10 bases; nucleotides outside the gene matches: 9. Germline V gene lookup returns CDR1 SGHAT and CDR2 FQNNGV. CDR3 DNA sequence: TGTGCCAGCAGCAGCCCGGGACAGGGTCGGGAGCAGTTCTTC. Translating it yields CASSSPGQGREQFF.

This clonotype appeared a few times. This rearrangement joins TRBV20-1 to TRBJ2-5, with D perhaps given as TRBD1 or TRBD2 (5 bases each). Trimming stripped 3 bases from V and 5 bases from J, with 22 bases between. The CDR3 contains 16 residues. Germline V gene sequence: CDR1 DFQATT, CDR2 SNEGSKA (reference sequence). In DNA, the CDR3 is TGCAGTGCTAGTATTACGGGACGTTGGGATGGGGAGACCCAGTACTTC. Its translation is CSASITGRWDGETQYF.

This sequence joins TRBV5-1 and TRBJ2-3; 8 bases fit TRBD2. CDR3 length: 13 amino acids. From germline, CDR1 is SGHRS and CDR2 YFSETQ. V dropped 2 bases and J dropped 6; count of bases not matched to a gene: 2. CDR3 region: CASSFQRGDTQYF. In DNA form, the CDR3 reads TGCGCCAGCAGCTTTCAGCGGGGGGATACGCAGTATTTT.

This clonotype was detected only a few times. The DNA of the CDR3 is TGTGCCATCGCGGAGACCGCAAGACCTTTGGCTGGCTCCTACAATGAGCAGTTCTTC. This sequence encodes CAIAETARPLAGSYNEQFF. The rearrangement uses TRBV10-3 and TRBJ2-1; no clear D. This CDR3 spans 19 amino acids. Trimming removed 8 bases at V and 0 bases at J, with 26 bases between. The germline CDR1 and CDR2 sequences are ENHRY and SYGVKD.

This clonotype occurred once. The chain links TRBV10-3 to TRBJ1-1; D unclear. Trimming stripped 3 bases from V and 1 base from J, with 9 bases between. Per the germline V gene, CDR1 is ENHRY and CDR2 is SYGVKD. CDR3 length: 14 amino acids. The CDR3 region is CAISDSPGNTEAFF. CDR3 DNA: TGTGCCATCAGTGATAGCCCGGGGAACACTGAAGCTTTCTTT.

This clonotype has ten or more counts. The CDR3: CASSRTTNEKLFF. DNA of the CDR3: TGCGCCAGCAGCCGGACAACTAATGAAAAACTGTTTTTT. J is TRBJ1-4 and V is TRBV5-1, with D unresolved. The ends were cut back, 4 bases at V and 0 bases at J, with 4 bases in the middle. The germline CDR1 and CDR2 sequences are SGHRS and YFSETQ. This CDR3 has 13 amino acids.

The J gene is TRBJ2-7, the V gene TRBV7-2; TRBD1 might be the D (6 bases). V dropped 4 bases and J dropped 4 bases, with 11 bases sitting between them. The CDR3 totals 13 residues. CDR1 is SGHTA, CDR2 FQGNSA, per germline. The CDR3 DNA reads TGTACCAGCAGCTCTACAAGGGGGTACGAGCAGTACTTC. Amino acid sequence: CTSSSTRGYEQYF. The whole variable domain, remainder taken from reference TRBV7-2 and TRBJ2-7, is GAGVSQSPSNKVTEKGKDVELRCDPISGHTALYWYRQSLGQGLEFLIYFQGNSAPDKSGLPSDRFSAERTGGSVSTLTIQRTQQEDSAVYLCTSSSTRGYEQYFGPGTRLTVT.

This CDR3 reads CASSRHRTADTGELFF. CDR3 nucleotide sequence: TGTGCCAGCAGCCGCCACCGGACAGCAGACACCGGGGAGCTGTTTTTT. V and J are TRBV7-9 and TRBJ2-2, with a tentative D call TRBD1 (6 bases). The CDR3 covers 16 residues. The germline CDR1 and CDR2 sequences are SEHNR and FQNEAQ (reference sequence). Deletions cut 5 bases from V and 3 bases from J, with 16 bases between.

This clonotype has just a few counts. This rearrangement joins TRBV2 to TRBJ2-2, with 10 bases that match TRBD2. After removal of 10 bases from V and 6 bases from J, the junction contained 8 bases not matched to a gene. This CDR3 contains 14 residues. The V gene's germline CDR1 is SNHLY and CDR2 FYNNEI. The CDR3 loop reads CATKPGTSAGELFF. DNA of the CDR3: TGTGCCACTAAGCCAGGGACTAGCGCCGGGGAGCTGTTTTTT.

The chain carries TRBV9 and TRBJ2-2; D tentatively fits TRBD1 or TRBD2 (5 bases each). The V end was cut by 0 bases, the J end by 15 bases, with 12 bases between. Germline-derived CDR1 and CDR2 are SGDLS and YYNGEE. This CDR3 comprises 12 residues. CDR3 nucleotide sequence: TGTGCCAGCAGCGTAGAACTGGGACGGATGTTTTTT. Translated: CASSVELGRMFF.

This clonotype appeared a few times. The rearrangement joins TRBV29-1 to TRBJ1-2; possible D gene TRBD1, 6 bases. There are 11 residues in the CDR3. CDR1 is SQVTM, CDR2 ANQGSEA, per germline. DNA for the CDR3: TGCAGTGGCCGGGGGCCGGGGGGCTACACCTTC. This sequence encodes CSGRGPGGYTF.

This clonotype was seen a few times. The chain employs TRBV5-1 and TRBJ1-1; D may be TRBD1 (6 bases). Trimming pared 4 bases from V and 5 bases from J, leaving 18 bases between. The CDR3 has 15 residues. Per germline, CDR1 SGHRS and CDR2 YFSETQ. DNA for the CDR3: TGCGCCAGCAGCACCACAGGGAAAGGGGGGACTGAAGCTTTCTTT. It translates to CASSTTGKGGTEAFF.

This clonotype was seen at least ten times. J is TRBJ2-4 and V is TRBV4-3; D gene uncertain. The ends were cut back, 1 base at V and 3 bases at J, with 10 bases in the middle. CDR1 is LGHNA, CDR2 YSLEER, per germline. The CDR3 has 15 amino acids. CDR3 nucleotide sequence: TGCGCCAGCAGCCAAGGCAGTCTGTACAAAAACATTCAGTACTTC. It is translated as CASSQGSLYKNIQYF.

The CDR3: CASSTTGLEAFF. CDR3 sequence (DNA): TGCGCCAGCAGCACTACAGGTCTAGAAGCTTTCTTT. The gene calls are TRBV5-1 and TRBJ1-1, with D possibly TRBD1 on 5 matching bases. This CDR3 spans 12 amino acids. Germline V gene data show CDR1 as SGHRS and CDR2 as YFSETQ. V was pared by 4 bases and J by 8 bases, with 12 bases between.

This clonotype was counted between two and nine times. This sequence joins TRBV20-1 and TRBJ1-2; D is possibly TRBD1 (5 bases). V lost 5 bases and J lost 8, with 24 bases in between. The CDR3 contains 15 residues. Germline V lookup: CDR1 DFQATT, CDR2 SNEGSKA (reference sequence). The CDR3 nucleotides read TGCAGTGCTCGACGGACGGAAGAGGGGAAAGGAGGCTACACCTTC. Residues: CSARRTEEGKGGYTF.

Only a few counts were recorded for this clonotype. CDR3 amino acids: CASGLNPYEQYF. The CDR3 DNA sequence: TGTGCTAGTGGTTTGAATCCATACGAGCAGTACTTC. The chain couples TRBV12-5 to TRBJ2-7; D unclear. V gave up 2 bases and J gave up 4 bases, with 6 bases separating them. There are 12 residues in the CDR3. Germline CDR1 reads LGHNT; CDR2 reads FRNRAP. Filled out from reference TRBV12-5 and TRBJ2-7, the complete variable domain reads DARVTQTPRHKVTEMGQEVTMRCQPILGHNTVFWYRQTMMQGLELLAYFRNRAPLDDSGMPKDRFSAEMPDATLATLKIQPSEPRDSAVYFCASGLNPYEQYFGPGTRLTVT.

The genes are TRBV29-1 and TRBJ1-1; D uncertain. CDR1 SQVTM and CDR2 ANQGSEA come from the germline V gene. There are 11 residues in the CDR3. V was clipped by 4 bases and J by 8 bases, with 11 bases between them. CDR3 DNA sequence: TGCAGCGTTGGTCGGGCCGTCGAAGCTTTCTTT. It specifies CSVGRAVEAFF.

The gene calls are TRBV9 and TRBJ2-3; perhaps D is TRBD1 or TRBD2 (6 bases each). Germline V lookup: CDR1 SGDLS, CDR2 YYNGEE. This CDR3 region has 14 residues. V was shortened by 0 bases and J by 5 bases, with 10 bases between the two germline ends. Written as DNA, the CDR3 is TGTGCCAGCAGCGTAGTGGGGGGCCAAGATACGCAGTATTTT. Residues: CASSVVGGQDTQYF.